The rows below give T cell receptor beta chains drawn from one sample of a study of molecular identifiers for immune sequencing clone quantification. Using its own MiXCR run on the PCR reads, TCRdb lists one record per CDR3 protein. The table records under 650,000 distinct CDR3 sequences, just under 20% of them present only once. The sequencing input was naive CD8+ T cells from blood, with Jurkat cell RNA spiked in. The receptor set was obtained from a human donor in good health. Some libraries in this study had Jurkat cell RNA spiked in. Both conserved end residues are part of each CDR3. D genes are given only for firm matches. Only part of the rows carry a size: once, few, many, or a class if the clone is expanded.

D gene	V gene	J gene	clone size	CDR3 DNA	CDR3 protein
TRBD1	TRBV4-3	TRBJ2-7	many	TGCGCCAGCAGCGCCGGGACAGGGCGTTACGAGCAGTACTTC	CASSAGTGRYEQYF
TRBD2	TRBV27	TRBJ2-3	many	TGTGCCAGCAAACACTACGCTAGCGGGAGCACAGATACGCAGTATTTT	CASKHYASGSTDTQYF
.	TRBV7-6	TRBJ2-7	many	TGTGCCAGCAGCTTAGACGGGGGCCCGAGCTCCTACGAGCAGTACTTC	CASSLDGGPSSYEQYF
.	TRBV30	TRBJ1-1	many	TGTGCCTGGAGTGTATCTAACACTGAAGCTTTCTTT	CAWSVSNTEAFF
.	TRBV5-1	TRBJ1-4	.	TGCGCCAGCAGCTTGGAGCGGGGGGCGCGCCAAAAACTGTTTTTT	CASSLERGARQKLFF
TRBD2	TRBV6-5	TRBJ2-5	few	TGTGCCAGCAGTAAAAGGACTAGCGGGAGGAGGGGCCAAGAGACCCAGTACTTC	CASSKRTSGRRGQETQYF
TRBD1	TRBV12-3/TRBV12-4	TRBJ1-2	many	TGTGCCAGCAGTACGTATCAGGGGGCTTCTGGCTACACCTTC	CASSTYQGASGYTF
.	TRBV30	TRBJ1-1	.	TGTGCCTGGAACACCGACACTGAAGCTTTCTTT	CAWNTDTEAFF
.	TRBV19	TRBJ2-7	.	TGTGTCAGTAGTCCGGGACCAGTCTACGGGCAGTACTTC	CVSSPGPVYGQYF
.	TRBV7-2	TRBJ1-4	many	TGTGCCAGCAGCGTGGCGGGACACAATGAAAAACTGTTTTTT	CASSVAGHNEKLFF
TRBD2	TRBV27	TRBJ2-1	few	TGTGCCAGCAGTTCTTATGGGTACGGCGGGAGCCATGAGCAGTTCTTC	CASSSYGYGGSHEQFF
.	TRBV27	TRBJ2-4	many	TGTGCCAGCAGCAACCACAATAACATTCAGTACTTC	CASSNHNNIQYF
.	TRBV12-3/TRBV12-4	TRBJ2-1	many	TGTGCCAGCAGTTTAGGCTCGGGGTACAATGAGCAGTTCTTC	CASSLGSGYNEQFF
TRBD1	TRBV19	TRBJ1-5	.	TGTGCCAGTAGTATAGAGGACAGGGCAAATCAGCCCCAGCATTTT	CASSIEDRANQPQHF
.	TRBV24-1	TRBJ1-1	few	TGTGCCACCAGTGATTTCGGGGGGACTGAAGCTTTCTTT	CATSDFGGTEAFF
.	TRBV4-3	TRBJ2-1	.	TGCGCCAGCAGCCAGGAACAGGGATCGAATGGGCAGTTCTTC	CASSQEQGSNGQFF
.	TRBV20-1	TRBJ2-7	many	TGCAGTGCGGTTCCCGAATCCGAGCAGTACTTC	CSAVPESEQYF